The clone carrying this T cell receptor beta chain has a count of ten or more. The target antigen is unknown. V gave up 1 base and J gave up 6 bases, with 15 bases separating them. The CDR3 runs to 15 residues. Germline V gene sequence: CDR1 SGHVS, CDR2 FQNEAQ. The data stem from a study of response to subunit inactivated influenza vaccine. Study results and limitations: Authors suggested each seasonal influenza vaccination recruits few new T cells.

TCRdb reprocessed the RT-PCR reads with MiXCR, giving one entry per CDR3 protein. The sample lists 540,000 or so distinct CDR3 sequences, 13% occurring once. The TCR originated in a man aged 50-59 years who received an inactivated influenza vaccine. Sequencing was performed on PBMCs from blood, taken roughly 48 days after vaccination. The V and J genes are TRBV7-8 and TRBJ1-2; D unclear. In DNA, the CDR3 is TGTGCCAGCAGCTTAGGTCATCAAGGATTAGATGGCTACACCTTC. It is translated as CASSLGHQGLDGYTF.